Listed here are 3 T cell receptor beta chains from one sample, sequenced in a study of Ad26.COV2.S vaccination and SARS-CoV-2 variants. Treatment: 15 to 20 received Ad26.COV2.S at low or high dose, single or two shots; about 5 received placebo; per-sample allocation not given. Repertoires come from day 63 after the first vaccine or placebo injection. Profiling relied on immunoSEQ multiplex PCR, and the TCRdb table lists in-frame clones only, not all of them. The sample yields 300,000 to 350,000 clones, around 90% seen once. This specimen consisted of peripheral blood, obtained in a trial of Ad26.COV2.S vaccine versus placebo. The receptors here all came from a person aged 18-60 years who received the Ad26.COV2.S COVID-19 vaccine or a placebo.

The chain combines TRBV19 with TRBJ2-2, with D possibly being TRBD1 or TRBD2 (5 bases each). Per germline, CDR1 LNHDA and CDR2 SQIVND (reference sequence). V was trimmed by 4 bases and J by 2 bases, leaving 20 bases between them. The CDR3 sequence is 18 residues long. CDR3: CASSRDLSGTPNTGELFF. In nucleotides, the CDR3 is TGTGCCAGTAGTAGGGATCTATCAGGGACCCCTAACACCGGGGAGCTGTTTTTT.

The rearrangement joins TRBV6-5 to TRBJ1-3; 10 nucleotides match TRBD1. This CDR3 is 15 amino acids long. Germline values: CDR1 MNHEY, CDR2 SVGAGI. Trimming took 7 bases from V and 11 from J; bases not matched to a gene: 14. CDR3 nucleotide sequence: TGTGCCAGCACCGAAACCGGGACAGGGGCCGCGGCCATATATTTT. It yields the protein CASTETGTGAAAIYF.

This clone came up once. This chain uses TRBV6-2 or TRBV6-3 with TRBJ2-3; D gene unclear. The CDR3 sequence is 14 residues long. Germline V gene sequence: CDR1 MNHEY, CDR2 SVGEGT. Trimming removed 1 base from V and 0 bases from J, with 5 bases in between. The CDR3 DNA sequence: TGTGCCAGCAGTTACTTTTTTAGCACAGATACGCAGTATTTT. Its translation is CASSYFFSTDTQYF.